This T cell receptor (beta chain) is from a study of T-cell memory formation after mild COVID-19 (dated by TCRdb to about 2021). As for the study more broadly: TCR sequence clusters from the two donors were largely donor specific. Longitudinal TCRalpha and TCRbeta repertoire sequencing tracked T-cell clones expanding and contracting after mild COVID-19 in a couple of donors. Two young, previously healthy adult volunteers made up the cohort, one male and one female.

TCRdb names Illumina NovaSeq 6000 as the instrument used. Using 5'RACE with constant-segment primers, TCRalpha and TCRbeta cDNA libraries were constructed, with sample barcodes and unique molecular identifiers added in the process. RNA was extracted from every sample with Trizol reagent. Libraries were amplified in two PCR steps, with a second sample barcode and Illumina TruSeq adapters added in the second step. The libraries were sequenced on an Illumina NovaSeq using 2 x 150 bp paired-end reads. Per the authors' processing: The reads were demultiplexed and collapsed into UMI-guided consensus sequences using migec v1.2.7. Using mixcr v2.1.11, UMI consensuses were aligned to TRA and TRB V and J templates and then assembled into clonotypes. Clonotypes were classified as expanded or contracted when called significant by both edgeR and NoisET, with noise models trained on biological replicates. edgeR calls used a false discovery rate-adjusted p below 0.01 and a log2 fold-change threshold of 1. As an exploratory analysis of dynamics, max-normalized trajectories of the 1000 most abundant clonotypes were examined by PCA with hierarchical clustering. Each responding clone was given a CD4 or CD8 phenotype based on the CD4+ and CD8+ repertoires, which had been sequenced separately. TCRdb trimmed public reads at Q25 via fastp, called clones via MiXCR and kept in-frame beta chains. Every distinct CDR3 protein forms one entry, paired with its most common genes and DNA. These V and J calls originate from TCRdb's pipeline instead of the authors' own analysis. This sample has 90,000 to 120,000 distinct CDR3 sequences in its table, and approximately 15% of those were observed once. The leading ten clones occupy around 43% of the sample.

This clonotype was observed at least ten times. Its antigen target is currently unknown. Base qualities are not provided; no much larger clone lies one nucleotide away. On the study overall, not on this receptor specifically: Contracting CD4+ clones were found mainly in CM and EM memory subsets, while CD8+ clones were enriched in EMRA. Clones contracting from day 15 to 85 had balanced CD4/CD8 phenotypes, while a second wave expanding from day 15 to 37 was biased towards CD4+. Some responding clones were found in pre-infection memory, which suggests that pre-existing cross-reactive memory T cells took part in the SARS-CoV-2 response. SARS-CoV-2 specificity of the second-wave clones peaking on day 37 was not confirmed. The study covered only a couple of mild cases, and larger cohorts including severe cases with pre-infection samples were considered necessary.

The CDR3 runs 17 amino acids, cysteine and phenylalanine included. Only the CDR3 portion is preserved as DNA: 51 bases, with reading frame beginning at the first base. V is shortened by 8 bases, J by 1 base, and the region joining them spans 25 bases. According to the germline V gene, CDR1 reads SQVTM and CDR2 reads ANQGSEA. Ficoll-Paque density gradient centrifugation was used to isolate PBMCs. The chain is encoded by TRBV29-1 joined to TRBJ2-3; the D element might be TRBD1 or TRBD2, as each aligns at 5 bases. The sequenced material came from PBMCs or a T cell subset sorted from them (not recorded which). The clonotype comes from a man aged 18 to 29 who had mild COVID-19 (a few samples of this study predate the infection). The sample titles of this study are shuffled in the database, so cell type and time point are left out; the donor was told from shared clones. The CDR3 protein: CSPLVRNRDERTDTQYF. In nucleotide form, the sequence is TGCAGCCCTTTGGTTAGGAACCGGGACGAACGCACAGATACGCAGTATTTT.